A single sample gave rise to the 9 T cell receptor beta chains below, sequenced in a study of blood T cell repertoires in COVID-19. Libraries were prepared by immunoSEQ multiplex PCR; TCRdb keeps only in-frame clonotypes and omits some of them. This sample carries some 220,000 clones, around 89% of them seen once, and the ten largest clones take just over 2.5%. Sequenced material: PBMCs or T cells enriched from blood (not recorded which). The receptors stem from a woman aged 25 to 39 who had recovered from COVID-19.

The CDR3 is CASSLASGGYNEQFF. DNA for the CDR3: TGTGCCAGCAGCTTAGCTAGCGGGGGATACAATGAGCAGTTCTTC. J is TRBJ2-1 and V is TRBV7-9; 9 nucleotides agree with TRBD2. CDR1 and CDR2 (germline): SEHNR, FQNEAQ (reference sequence). The CDR3 sequence is 15 residues long. V dropped 0 bases and J dropped 4; count of bases not matched to a gene: 1.

The chain recombines TRBV7-8 with TRBJ2-7; 11 bases align to TRBD2. Trimming cost V 5 bases and J 6 bases; bases outside gene matches: 18. This CDR3 contains 18 residues. CDR1 and CDR2 from the germline V gene are SGHVS and FQNEAQ. In nucleotides, the CDR3 is TGTGCCAGCAGCCCACTTTTCCGTCCGATAGCGGGGGGGCTCGAGCAGTACTTC. Its translation: CASSPLFRPIAGGLEQYF.

The chain carries TRBV11-3 and TRBJ2-1, with no clear D. V was cut by 0 bases and J by 8 bases, with 8 bases left in between. The CDR3 covers 13 residues. Germline V lookup: CDR1 SGHNT, CDR2 YENEEA. The CDR3 sequence is CASSLDRFYEQFF. CDR3 in DNA: TGTGCCAGCAGCTTAGACAGGTTCTATGAGCAGTTCTTC.

The V call is TRBV7-9, the J call TRBJ1-1; a weak D match, TRBD1 (5 bases). Germline V CDR1 and CDR2: SEHNR, FQNEAQ (reference sequence). The CDR3 runs to 15 residues. The ends were cut back, 3 bases at V and 0 bases at J, with 11 bases in the middle. The CDR3 is CASSFLRGVNTEAFF. For the CDR3, the DNA is TGTGCCAGCAGCTTTCTAAGGGGCGTGAACACTGAAGCTTTCTTT. Combining the CDR3 with reference TRBV7-9 and TRBJ1-1 gives the whole variable domain DTGVSQNPRHKITKRGQNVTFRCDPISEHNRLYWYRQTLGQGPEFLTYFQNEAQLEKSRLLSDRFSAERPKGSFSTLEIQRTEQGDSAMYLCASSFLRGVNTEAFFGQGTRLTVV.

V usage is TRBV11-2 and J usage is TRBJ1-5; 8 bases fit TRBD1. The junction had 1 base not matched to a gene; V was cut back by 3 bases and J by 0 bases. This CDR3 is built from 15 residues. From germline, CDR1 is SGHAT and CDR2 FQNNGV. For the CDR3, the DNA is TGTGCCAGCAGCTTGGGACAGGATAGCAATCAGCCCCAGCATTTT. It specifies CASSLGQDSNQPQHF.

V and J are TRBV20-1 and TRBJ2-1; a possible D gene is TRBD2 (6 bases). The length of the CDR3 is 15 residues. The germline gives CDR1 DFQATT, CDR2 SNEGSKA (reference sequence). Trimming shortened V by 3 bases and J by 9 bases, and 21 bases separated the two germline ends. CDR3 residues: CSASHGGGGEVEQFF. In DNA, the CDR3 is TGCAGTGCTAGTCACGGGGGTGGTGGGGAGGTTGAGCAGTTCTTC.

The J gene is TRBJ1-2, the V gene TRBV6-5; a weak D match, TRBD1 (5 bases). The length of the CDR3 is 13 residues. Germline values: CDR1 MNHEY, CDR2 SVGAGI. V was pared by 6 bases and J by 3 bases, with 11 bases between. This CDR3 is CASSETEDYGYTF. The CDR3 nucleotides read TGTGCCAGCAGCGAGACAGAAGACTATGGCTACACCTTC.

This chain joins TRBV5-6 and TRBJ1-1, with no clear D. The CDR3 totals 15 residues. Trimming stripped 0 bases from V and 4 bases from J, with 13 bases between. Germline assignment: CDR1 SGHDT and CDR2 YYEEEE. CDR3 amino acids: CASSLVAGWRTEAFF. In nucleotides, the CDR3 is TGTGCCAGCAGCTTGGTGGCGGGGTGGCGCACTGAAGCTTTCTTT. Based on the CDR3 plus reference TRBV5-6 and TRBJ1-1, the full variable domain is DAGVTQSPTHLIKTRGQQVTLRCSPKSGHDTVSWYQQALGQGPQFIFQYYEEEERQRGNFPDRFSGHQFPNYSSELNVNALLLGDSALYLCASSLVAGWRTEAFFGQGTRLTVV.

The sample holds one count of this clone. The chain couples TRBV19 to TRBJ2-3, with D unclear. This CDR3 is built from 14 residues. CDR1 LNHDA and CDR2 SQIVND come from the germline V gene (reference sequence). V lost 5 bases and J 5 bases, leaving 14 bases between the germline ends. The chain's CDR3 is CASSLNRNQDTQYF. In DNA, the CDR3 is TGTGCCAGTAGTCTAAACCGCAACCAAGATACGCAGTATTTT.